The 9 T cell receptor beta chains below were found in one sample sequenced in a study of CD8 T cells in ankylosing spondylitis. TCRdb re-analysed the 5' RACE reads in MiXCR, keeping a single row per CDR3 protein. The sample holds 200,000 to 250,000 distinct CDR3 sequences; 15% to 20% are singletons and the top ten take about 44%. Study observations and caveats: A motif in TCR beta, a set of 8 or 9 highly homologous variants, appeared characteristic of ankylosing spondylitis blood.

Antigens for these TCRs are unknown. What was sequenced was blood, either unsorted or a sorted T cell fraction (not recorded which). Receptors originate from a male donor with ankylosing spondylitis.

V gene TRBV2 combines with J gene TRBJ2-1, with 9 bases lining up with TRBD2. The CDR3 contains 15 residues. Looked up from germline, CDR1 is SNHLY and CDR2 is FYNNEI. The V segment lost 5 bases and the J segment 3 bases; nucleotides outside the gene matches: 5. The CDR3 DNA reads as TGTGCCAGCAGTACTAGCGGGTGGGACTACAATGAGCAGTTCTTC. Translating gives CASSTSGWDYNEQFF.

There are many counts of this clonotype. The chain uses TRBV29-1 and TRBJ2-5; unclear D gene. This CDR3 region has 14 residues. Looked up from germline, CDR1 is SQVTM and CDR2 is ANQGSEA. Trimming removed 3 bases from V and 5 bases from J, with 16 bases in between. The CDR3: CSVDWSWWLETQYF. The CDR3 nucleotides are TGCAGCGTTGATTGGTCTTGGTGGTTGGAGACCCAGTACTTC.

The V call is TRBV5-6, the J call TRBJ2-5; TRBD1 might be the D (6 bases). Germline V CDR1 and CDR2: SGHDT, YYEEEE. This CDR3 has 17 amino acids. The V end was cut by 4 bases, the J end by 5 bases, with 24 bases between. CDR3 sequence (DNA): TGTGCCAGCAGCCCGCCCGGACAGCCGGACGTCTGGGAGACCCAGTACTTC. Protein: CASSPPGQPDVWETQYF.

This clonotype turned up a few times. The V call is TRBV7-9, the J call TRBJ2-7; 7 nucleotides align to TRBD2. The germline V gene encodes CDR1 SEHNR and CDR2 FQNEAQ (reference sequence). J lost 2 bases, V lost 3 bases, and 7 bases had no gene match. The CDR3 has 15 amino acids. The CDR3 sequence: CASSLVSGMTYEQYF. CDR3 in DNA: TGTGCCAGCAGCTTGGTCAGCGGGATGACCTACGAGCAGTACTTC.

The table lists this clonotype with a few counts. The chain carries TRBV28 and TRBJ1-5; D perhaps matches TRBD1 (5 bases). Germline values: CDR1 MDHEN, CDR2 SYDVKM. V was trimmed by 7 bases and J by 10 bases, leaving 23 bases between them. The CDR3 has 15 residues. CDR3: CASISSRDGGLPQHF. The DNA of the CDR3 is TGTGCCAGCATTTCTTCCCGGGACGGAGGCTTACCCCAGCATTTT.

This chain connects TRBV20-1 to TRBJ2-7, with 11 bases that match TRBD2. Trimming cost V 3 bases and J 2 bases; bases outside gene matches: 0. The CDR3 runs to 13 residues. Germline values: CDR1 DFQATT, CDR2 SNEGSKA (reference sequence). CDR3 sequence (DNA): TGCAGTGCTAGGACTAGCGGGACCTACGAGCAGTACTTC. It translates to CSARTSGTYEQYF.

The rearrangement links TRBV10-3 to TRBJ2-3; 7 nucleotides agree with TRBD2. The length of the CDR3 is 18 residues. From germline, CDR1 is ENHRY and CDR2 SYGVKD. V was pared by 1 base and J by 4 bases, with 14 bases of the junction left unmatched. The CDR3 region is CAISEWGGRTGEPDTQYF. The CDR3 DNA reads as TGTGCCATCAGTGAGTGGGGGGGGAGGACGGGAGAACCAGATACGCAGTATTTT.

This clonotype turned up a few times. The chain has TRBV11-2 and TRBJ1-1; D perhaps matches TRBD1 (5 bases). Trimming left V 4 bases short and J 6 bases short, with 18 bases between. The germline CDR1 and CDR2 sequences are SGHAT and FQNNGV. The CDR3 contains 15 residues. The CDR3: CASSWVAGMGPEAFF. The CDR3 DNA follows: TGTGCCAGCAGCTGGGTTGCAGGGATGGGCCCTGAAGCTTTCTTT.

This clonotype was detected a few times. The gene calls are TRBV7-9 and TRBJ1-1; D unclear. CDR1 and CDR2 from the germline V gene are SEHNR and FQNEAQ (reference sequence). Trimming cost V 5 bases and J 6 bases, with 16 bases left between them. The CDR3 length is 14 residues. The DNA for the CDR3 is TGTGCCAGCAGCACCTCAGCTCCGACCGCTGAAGCTTTCTTT. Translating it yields CASSTSAPTAEAFF.